One sample yielded the 2 T cell receptor beta chains listed below, sequenced in a study of metastatic and nonmetastatic thyroid tumors. All patients were treatment-naive before thyroid surgery. TCRdb re-called the PCR reads through MiXCR. The repertoire holds tens of thousands of clones, with less than 30% as singletons. Sequenced input: blood. All receptors come from a male donor with papillary thyroid cancer or a benign thyroid nodule (not recorded which). Some clones in this sample may be carry-over from other donors' samples.

V and J are TRBV20-1 and TRBJ2-3; TRBD2 aligns across 10 bases. CDR3 length: 15 amino acids. With 5 bases clipped from V and 3 bases from J, the junction kept 8 bases outside the gene matches. Germline V gives CDR1 DFQATT, CDR2 SNEGSKA (reference sequence). The CDR3 here is CSAPSGRAVTDTQYF. The CDR3 DNA is TGCAGTGCTCCAAGCGGGAGGGCCGTGACAGATACGCAGTATTTT.

This clone was picked up a small number of times. The chain carries TRBV6-4 and TRBJ2-3; TRBD1 matches at 8 bases. The V segment lost 2 bases and the J segment 3 bases; nucleotides outside the gene matches: 4. The CDR3 sequence is 15 residues long. Germline V gene data show CDR1 as MRHNA and CDR2 as SNTAGT. The CDR3 spells CASSDNRGETDTQYF. DNA of the CDR3: TGTGCCAGCAGTGACAACAGGGGGGAGACAGATACGCAGTATTTT.